This TCR beta chain comes out of a study of shared clonotypes between healthy human individuals. Across the study: The study used three CD4 naive, three CD4 memory, two CD8 naive and one CD8 memory plate per donor.

Terminally differentiated effector memory CD45RA+ cells were excluded from the naive CD8 cells, which were CD45RO-negative and positively selected for CCR7. This CDR3 has 13 residues. The germline V gene encodes CDR1 SGHTS and CDR2 YDEGEE. Trimming cost V 2 bases and J 2 bases, with 8 bases left between them. Profiling relied on immunoSEQ multiplex PCR, and the TCRdb table lists in-frame clones only, not all of them. The sample contains roughly 850,000 clones, 90% to 97% of which appear only once. This clone was counted once. The genes are TRBV5-8 and TRBJ2-7; no clear D. Sequenced input: naive CD8+ T cells sorted from blood. The receptor was isolated from a man aged 25-45 years in good health. CDR3 sequence: CASSFLVAYEQYF. CDR3 DNA: TGTGCCAGCAGCTTCTTGGTGGCCTACGAGCAGTACTTC.